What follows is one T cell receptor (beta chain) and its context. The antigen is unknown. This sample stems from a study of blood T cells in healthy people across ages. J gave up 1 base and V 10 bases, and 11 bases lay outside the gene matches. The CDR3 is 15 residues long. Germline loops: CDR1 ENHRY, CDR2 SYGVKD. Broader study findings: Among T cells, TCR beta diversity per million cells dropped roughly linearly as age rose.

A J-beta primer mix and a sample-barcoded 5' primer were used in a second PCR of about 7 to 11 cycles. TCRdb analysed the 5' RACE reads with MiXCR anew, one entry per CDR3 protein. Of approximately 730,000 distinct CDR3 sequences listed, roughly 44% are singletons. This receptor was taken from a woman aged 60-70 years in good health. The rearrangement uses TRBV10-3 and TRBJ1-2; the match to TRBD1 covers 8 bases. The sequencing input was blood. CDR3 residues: CASRAGTGINYGYTF. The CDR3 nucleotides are TGTGCCAGCAGAGCCGGGACAGGTATTAACTATGGCTACACCTTC.